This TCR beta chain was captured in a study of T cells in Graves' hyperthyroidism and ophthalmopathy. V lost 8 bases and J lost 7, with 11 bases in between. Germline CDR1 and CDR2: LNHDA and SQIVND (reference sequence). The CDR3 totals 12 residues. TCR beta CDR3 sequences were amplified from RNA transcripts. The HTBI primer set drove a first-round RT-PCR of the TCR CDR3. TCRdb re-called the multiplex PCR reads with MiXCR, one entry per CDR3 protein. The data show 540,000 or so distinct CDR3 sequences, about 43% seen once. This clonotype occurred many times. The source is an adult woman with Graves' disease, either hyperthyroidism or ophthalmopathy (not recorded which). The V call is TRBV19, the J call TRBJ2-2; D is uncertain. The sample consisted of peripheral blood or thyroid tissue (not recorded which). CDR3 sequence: CASCFTGGELFF. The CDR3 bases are TGTGCCAGTTGTTTCACCGGCGGGGAGCTGTTTTTT. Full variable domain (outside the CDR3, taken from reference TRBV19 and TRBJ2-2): DGGITQSPKYLFRKEGQNVTLSCEQNLNHDAMYWYRQDPGQGLRLIYYSQIVNDFQKGDIAEGYSVSREKKESFPLTVTSAQKNPTAFYLCASCFTGGELFFGEGSRLTVL.